This TCR beta chain was captured by sequencing in a study of T cell responses to AZD1222 COVID-19 vaccine. Only in-frame clones appear in the TCRdb table, and some are missing; sequencing was by immunoSEQ multiplex PCR. Of 100,000 to 150,000 clones in the sample, 92% were seen once. Worth noting for this clone: Its antigen is as yet unknown.

General study points: Only a handful of people who got AZD1222 tested seropositive at baseline. Targeting of unmutated variant regions was reportedly seen in nearly half of spike-specific TCRs. Donor demographics were predominantly white British with a female majority; clonal diversity may be underestimated. CD4 TCRs associated with vaccination spanned spike, dominating at 160-218 and 743-854.

The CDR3 is 14 residues long. Trimming stripped 2 bases from V and 2 bases from J, with 9 bases between. Germline values: CDR1 SNHLY, CDR2 FYNNEI. The chain joins TRBV2 to TRBJ1-2; D perhaps matches TRBD1 (6 bases). The sequencing used peripheral blood, collected on day 0 of AZD1222 vaccination. The sequence was collected from an adult in good health. CDR3 in DNA: TGTGCCAGCAGTGAATGGCAGGGGAACTATGGCTACACCTTC. It is translated as CASSEWQGNYGYTF.